The 24 T cell receptor beta chains given below trace back to one sample, sequenced in a study of blood T cell repertoires in COVID-19. Using immunoSEQ multiplex PCR, the repertoire was profiled, and TCRdb retains in-frame clones only, with some absent. The sample lists some 200,000 clones, approximately 87% occurring once. Input material: PBMCs or T cells enriched from blood (not recorded which). The source is a woman between 50 and 59 years old in a cohort exposed to, infected with or recovered from COVID-19 (not recorded which).

The rearrangement joins TRBV2 to TRBJ1-2, with 7 bases aligning to TRBD1. Germline assignment: CDR1 SNHLY and CDR2 FYNNEI. The CDR3 covers 13 residues. J was trimmed by 8 bases and V by 6 bases; bases with no gene match: 9. The CDR3 is CASRDQGVGGYTF. CDR3 coding DNA: TGTGCCAGCAGGGATCAGGGGGTCGGGGGCTACACCTTC.

This chain joins TRBV19 and TRBJ1-1; D remains unclear. With 1 base removed from V and 2 bases from J, the gap between germline ends came to 11 bases. Germline values: CDR1 LNHDA, CDR2 SQIVND (reference sequence). The CDR3 is 15 residues long. CDR3 DNA sequence: TGTGCCAGTAGTATAGTCCGCCAGGTTAACACTGAAGCTTTCTTT. Translating gives CASSIVRQVNTEAFF.

The rearrangement joins TRBV11-2 to TRBJ1-2; 8 bases map to TRBD1. With V trimmed by 1 base and J by 4 bases, 2 bases remained unmatched. This CDR3 is built from 14 residues. Germline lookup yields CDR1 SGHAT and CDR2 FQNNGV. The chain's CDR3 is CASSLGTGPYGYTF. The DNA of the CDR3 is TGTGCCAGCAGCTTAGGGACAGGGCCCTATGGCTACACCTTC.

The chain recombines TRBV10-3 with TRBJ2-7, with TRBD2 matching over 10 bases. V lost 5 bases to trimming and J lost 2 bases; unmatched junction nucleotides: 9. Germline V gives CDR1 ENHRY, CDR2 SYGVKD. The length of the CDR3 is 16 residues. The CDR3 sequence is CAISPFVLAGAYEQYF. The CDR3 DNA follows: TGTGCCATCAGTCCCTTCGTTCTAGCGGGGGCCTACGAGCAGTACTTC.

This chain connects TRBV11-3 to TRBJ2-5, with TRBD2 matching 13 bases. This CDR3 has 16 amino acids. The V gene end was trimmed by 4 bases and the J gene end by 4 bases; junction bases not matched to a gene: 6. CDR1 is SGHNT and CDR2 is YENEEA in the germline V gene. CDR3 amino acids: CASSSRTSGGRETQYF. CDR3 coding DNA: TGTGCCAGCAGCTCCCGGACTAGCGGGGGAAGAGAGACCCAGTACTTC.

This clone was counted only a few times. The genes are TRBV4-1 and TRBJ2-3; 8 nucleotides line up with TRBD2. The CDR3 consists of 17 residues. The J segment lost 2 bases and the V segment lost 2 bases, leaving 9 bases of the junction unmatched. CDR1 and CDR2 (germline): MGHRA, YSYEKL. For the CDR3, the DNA is TGCGCCAGCAGCCAATACATTAGCGGGGTGGTCACAGATACGCAGTATTTT. This sequence encodes CASSQYISGVVTDTQYF.

The chain couples TRBV5-1 to TRBJ1-6, with D possibly matching TRBD1 (6 bases). Deletions cut 3 bases from V and 8 bases from J, with 15 bases between. Germline V CDR1 and CDR2: SGHRS, YFSETQ. The CDR3 consists of 15 residues. Written as DNA, the CDR3 is TGCGCCAGCAGCTCGGAGACAGGCTCCGATTCACCCCTCCACTTT. This gives the protein CASSSETGSDSPLHF.

This chain links TRBV30 with TRBJ2-3, with TRBD2 identical over 7 bases. Germline values: CDR1 GTSNPN, CDR2 SVGIG (reference sequence). The trim removed 2 bases at V and 5 bases at J, leaving 10 bases unmatched. The CDR3 consists of 15 residues. CDR3 sequence: CAWSRSGLPIDTQYF. CDR3 nucleotide sequence: TGTGCCTGGAGTAGATCGGGACTACCAATAGATACGCAGTATTTT.

There are a few counts of this clone. J is TRBJ1-1 and V is TRBV3-1 (or the pseudogene TRBV3-2); TRBD1 matches 7 bases. V shed 0 bases and J 6 bases; nucleotides not matched to a gene: 4. This CDR3 has 14 amino acids. Germline CDR1 is LGHDT and CDR2 is YNNKEL (reference sequence). This CDR3 reads CASSQDWDSPEAFF. CDR3 DNA sequence: TGTGCCAGCAGCCAAGACTGGGACAGTCCTGAAGCTTTCTTT.

The rearrangement joins TRBV19 to TRBJ2-2; tentative D call: TRBD1 (5 bases). V lost 6 bases and J 0 bases, leaving 11 bases between the germline ends. CDR1 and CDR2 (germline): LNHDA, SQIVND (reference sequence). This CDR3 region has 15 residues. CDR3 sequence: CASRLTVANTGELFF. DNA for the CDR3: TGTGCCAGTAGGTTGACAGTCGCGAACACCGGGGAGCTGTTTTTT.

The chain employs TRBV7-3 and TRBJ1-2, with TRBD1 matching 9 bases. Germline CDR1 is SGHTA and CDR2 is FQGTGA. The CDR3 length is 15 residues. Trimming cost V 3 bases and J 6 bases; bases outside gene matches: 8. In DNA form, the CDR3 reads TGTGCCAGCAGCTTGCCGGGACAGGGAGGTCATGGCTACACCTTC. Translation gives CASSLPGQGGHGYTF.

V gene TRBV28 combines with J gene TRBJ2-1; 10 nucleotides match TRBD1. The trim removed 6 bases at V and 3 bases at J, leaving 5 bases unmatched. CDR3 size: 15 residues. Germline V lookup: CDR1 MDHEN, CDR2 SYDVKM. As DNA, the CDR3 is TGTGCCAGCAGGGGGGACAGGGGAGGCTACAATGAGCAGTTCTTC. Encoded protein: CASRGDRGGYNEQFF.

The rearrangement joins TRBV7-2 to TRBJ1-2; D is unresolved. CDR1 is SGHTA and CDR2 is FQGNSA in the germline V gene. This CDR3 comprises 11 residues. Trimming cost V 6 bases and J 1 base, with 3 bases left between them. CDR3 loop: CASSINYGYTF. The CDR3 DNA reads TGTGCCAGCAGTATTAACTATGGCTACACCTTC.

This clone was counted a few times. V and J are TRBV4-1 and TRBJ1-1, with 8 bases aligning to TRBD1. The CDR3 length is 14 residues. Germline CDR1 MGHRA, CDR2 YSYEKL. The V gene end was trimmed by 2 bases and the J gene end by 7 bases; junction bases not matched to a gene: 6. The CDR3 DNA sequence: TGCGCCAGCAGCCAAATAGACAGGGGCAGTGAAGCTTTCTTT. Its protein is CASSQIDRGSEAFF.

The rearrangement joins TRBV7-2 to TRBJ2-3; TRBD1 matches at 9 bases. CDR3 length equals 16 residues. Trimming took 5 bases from V and 5 from J; bases not matched to a gene: 11. Germline V lookup: CDR1 SGHTA, CDR2 FQGNSA. CDR3 bases: TGTGCCAGCAGCGAAGACAGGGGGTCAGGTGTAGATACGCAGTATTTT. It specifies CASSEDRGSGVDTQYF.

The chain joins TRBV6-5 to TRBJ2-1; D possibly corresponds to TRBD2 (7 bases). The CDR3 has 15 amino acids. Germline CDR1 and CDR2: MNHEY and SVGAGI. Between the trimmed V and J ends, which lost 6 bases and 6 bases, there was a span of 18 bases. CDR3 DNA sequence: TGTGCCAGCAGCATTAGGGGGGGGGCTCCCAATGAGCAGTTCTTC. Its translation is CASSIRGGAPNEQFF.

The J gene is TRBJ2-5, the V gene TRBV3-1 (or the pseudogene TRBV3-2); 8 bases align to TRBD1. The CDR3 has 16 amino acids. Germline CDR1 is LGHDT and CDR2 is YNNKEL (reference sequence). J was trimmed by 5 bases and V by 1 base; bases with no gene match: 9. This CDR3 is CASSQGFGQGEETQYF. The CDR3 DNA is TGTGCCAGCAGCCAAGGTTTTGGACAGGGAGAGGAGACCCAGTACTTC.

This clone was counted between two and nine times. This chain connects TRBV4-2 to TRBJ2-5; 8 bases agree with TRBD2. This CDR3 is 17 amino acids long. The trim removed 1 base at V and 2 bases at J, leaving 9 bases unmatched. Germline CDR1 LGHNA, CDR2 YNFKEQ. The CDR3 here is CASSQAPSSGGQETQYF. CDR3 DNA: TGTGCCAGCAGCCAAGCGCCGTCGAGCGGGGGACAAGAGACCCAGTACTTC.

The chain couples TRBV4-1 to TRBJ2-1, with D tentatively TRBD1 (5 bases). CDR1 and CDR2 from the germline V gene are MGHRA and YSYEKL. V was trimmed by 7 bases and J by 6 bases, leaving 16 bases between them. The CDR3 consists of 14 residues. The CDR3 bases are TGCGCCAGCACCTCTCGTTCTGGGGCCAATGAGCAGTTCTTC. Residues: CASTSRSGANEQFF.

The rearrangement links TRBV5-4 to TRBJ1-1, with D tentatively TRBD1 (5 bases). V was trimmed by 0 bases and J by 5 bases, leaving 11 bases between them. In germline, CDR1 is SGHNT, CDR2 YYREEE (reference sequence). This CDR3 is built from 14 residues. DNA for the CDR3: TGTGCCAGCAGCTTGGGTCGGGGGGATACTGAAGCTTTCTTT. Amino acid sequence: CASSLGRGDTEAFF.

This clone was seen a few times. V gene TRBV10-1 combines with J gene TRBJ2-5, with a tentative D call TRBD2 (6 bases). V dropped 0 bases and J dropped 4 bases, with 9 bases sitting between them. Looked up from germline, CDR1 is WNHNN and CDR2 is SYGVQD (reference sequence). This CDR3 spans 14 amino acids. CDR3 residues: CASSESRGLETQYF. CDR3 DNA sequence: TGCGCCAGCAGTGAGTCCCGGGGGTTAGAGACCCAGTACTTC.

The J gene is TRBJ1-1, the V gene TRBV11-3; D not certain. Germline CDR1 is SGHNT and CDR2 is YENEEA. There are 9 residues in the CDR3. V was shortened by 3 bases and J by 11 bases, with 4 bases between the two germline ends. The CDR3 DNA sequence: TGTGCCAGCAGCTTGAGGGCTTTCTTT. It yields the protein CASSLRAFF.

The chain employs TRBV6-2 or TRBV6-3 and TRBJ2-3; D may be TRBD1 (5 bases). This CDR3 is 14 amino acids long. The ends were cut back, 6 bases at V and 0 bases at J, with 10 bases in the middle. Per germline, CDR1 MNHEY and CDR2 SVGEGT. The CDR3 DNA follows: TGTGCCAGCAGCCGACAGCCAAGCACAGATACGCAGTATTTT. This codes for CASSRQPSTDTQYF.

This chain connects TRBV19 to TRBJ1-4; 9 nucleotides line up with TRBD1. The germline CDR1 and CDR2 sequences are LNHDA and SQIVND (reference sequence). The CDR3 spans 14 residues. J was trimmed by 7 bases and V by 6 bases; bases with no gene match: 6. CDR3 region: CASSTGTGFEKLFF. For the CDR3, the DNA is TGTGCCAGTAGCACCGGGACAGGGTTTGAAAAACTGTTTTTT. The full variable domain, with the rest looked up from reference TRBV19 and TRBJ1-4, is DGGITQSPKYLFRKEGQNVTLSCEQNLNHDAMYWYRQDPGQGLRLIYYSQIVNDFQKGDIAEGYSVSREKKESFPLTVTSAQKNPTAFYLCASSTGTGFEKLFFGSGTQLSVL.